A selection of T cell receptor beta chains follows, all from one sample in a study of CD8 T cells in Susac syndrome. TCRdb recomputed calls from the immunoSEQ multiplex PCR reads with MiXCR, one row per CDR3 protein. Of 120,000 to 150,000 distinct CDR3 sequences in the sample, 94% were seen once. Material for sequencing was CD8+ T cells from PBMCs. All receptors derive from a human donor in good health. Each CDR3 is given with its conserved first and last residue. The D gene is left open where the match is weak. Only some rows state a clone size, as once, few, many or a class for expanded clones.

>TRBV29-1|-|TRBJ1-2|-
CSVEVTWPDNYGYTF
TGCAGCGTTGAGGTAACTTGGCCGGATAACTATGGCTACACCTTC
>TRBV29-1|-|TRBJ2-2|-
CSAAWRRGTGELFF
TGCAGCGCAGCTTGGAGGCGGGGCACCGGGGAGCTGTTTTTT
>TRBV2|TRBD2|TRBJ2-5|once
CAPERESQETQYF
TGTGCCCCAGAGCGGGAGAGCCAAGAGACCCAGTACTTC
>TRBV27|-|TRBJ1-5|-
CASSSGWQPQHF
TGTGCCAGCAGTTCTGGGTGGCAGCCCCAGCATTTT
>TRBV27|-|TRBJ2-7|-
CASSLLGGEQYF
TGTGCCAGCAGTTTACTGGGGGGCGAGCAGTACTTC
>TRBV23-1|-|TRBJ2-3|-
CASSRPSVTDTQYF
TGCGCCAGCAGTCGACCTAGCGTGACAGATACGCAGTATTTT
>TRBV27|-|TRBJ2-3|-
CASASPSSTDTQYF
TGTGCCAGCGCATCCCCCTCTAGCACAGATACGCAGTATTTT
>TRBV6-2/TRBV6-3|-|TRBJ1-1|-
CASRYAGEAFF
TGTGCCAGCAGATACGCAGGTGAAGCTTTCTTT
>TRBV30|TRBD2|TRBJ2-1|-
CAWSVGRDEQFF
TGTGCCTGGAGTGTAGGGAGGGATGAGCAGTTCTTC
>TRBV27|-|TRBJ2-1|-
CASSFYSAPYNEQFF
TGTGCCAGCAGTTTCTACTCTGCCCCCTACAATGAGCAGTTCTTC
>TRBV24-1|-|TRBJ2-5|-
CATSDFPPQAHQQETQYF
TGTGCCACCAGTGATTTTCCCCCACAAGCTCACCAACAAGAGACCCAGTACTTC
>TRBV7-9|TRBD1|TRBJ1-5|-
CASSFTGTGVDQPQHF
TGTGCCAGCAGCTTCACAGGGACAGGGGTTGATCAGCCCCAGCATTTT
>TRBV23-1|TRBD1|TRBJ2-2|-
CASSTEKSGTANLTGELFF
TGCGCCAGCAGCACAGAAAAATCCGGGACAGCAAATTTAACCGGGGAGCTGTTTTTT
>TRBV12-3/TRBV12-4|-|TRBJ2-3|-
CASSSLGTTDTQYF
TGTGCCAGCAGTTCCTTGGGAACCACAGATACGCAGTATTTT
>TRBV4-3|TRBD2|TRBJ2-7|-
CASSQGTSGTGEQYF
TGCGCCAGCAGCCAAGGGACTAGCGGGACGGGTGAGCAGTACTTC
>TRBV28|-|TRBJ1-3|-
CASTPRTFSGNTIYF
TGTGCCAGCACCCCCAGGACTTTCTCTGGAAACACCATATATTTT
>TRBV7-9|-|TRBJ2-3|-
CASSPGADTQYF
TGTGCCAGCAGTCCAGGGGCAGATACGCAGTATTTT
>TRBV15|-|TRBJ2-5|-
CATSRPGEGLETQYF
TGTGCCACCAGCAGGCCCGGAGAAGGGTTGGAGACCCAGTACTTC
>TRBV5-1|-|TRBJ1-2|-
CASSLGVDTRAYGYTF
TGCGCCAGCAGCTTGGGGGTGGATACTCGCGCCTATGGCTACACCTTC
>TRBV18|TRBD2|TRBJ2-1|-
CASSPGGLAGDPWNEQFF
TGTGCCAGCTCACCCGGCGGGCTAGCGGGAGATCCTTGGAATGAGCAGTTCTTC
>TRBV7-9|TRBD1|TRBJ2-7|-
CASSQPGQGSYEQYF
TGTGCCAGCAGCCAGCCGGGACAGGGCTCCTACGAGCAGTACTTC
>TRBV19|-|TRBJ1-1|-
CAALGGSLNTEAFF
TGTGCCGCCTTGGGCGGATCCTTGAACACTGAAGCTTTCTTT
>TRBV21-1|-|TRBJ1-1|-
CASSNKGAGAFF
TGTGCCAGCAGCAATAAGGGGGCCGGAGCTTTCTTT
>TRBV20-1|TRBD2|TRBJ2-1|-
CSARDQGRAGDWNNEQFF
TGCAGTGCTAGAGATCAGGGGCGAGCGGGAGACTGGAACAATGAGCAGTTCTTC
>TRBV13|TRBD2|TRBJ2-1|once
CASSQGAGGYNEQFF
TGTGCCAGCAGCCAAGGGGCGGGAGGGTACAATGAGCAGTTCTTC
>TRBV27|-|TRBJ2-3|-
CASSLRTRGTDTQYF
TGTGCCAGCAGTTTACGGACTAGGGGGACAGATACGCAGTATTTT
>TRBV18|-|TRBJ2-3|-
CASSPRDARDTQYF
TGTGCCAGCTCACCACGCGACGCGCGGGATACGCAGTATTTT
>TRBV28|TRBD1|TRBJ2-3|once
CASSFWNDRGQVDTQYF
TGTGCCAGCAGTTTCTGGAATGACAGGGGGCAGGTAGATACGCAGTATTTT
>TRBV27|-|TRBJ1-5|-
CASSLMRERQPQHF
TGTGCCAGCAGTTTAATGAGGGAGCGGCAGCCCCAGCATTTT
>TRBV6-5|TRBD2|TRBJ2-1|-
CASSSGLASNEQFF
TGTGCCAGCAGTTCGGGACTAGCATCAAATGAGCAGTTCTTC
>TRBV5-1|TRBD1|TRBJ2-7|-
CASSLGQGQGAYEQYF
TGCGCCAGCAGCTTGGGGCAAGGACAGGGGGCTTACGAGCAGTACTTC
>TRBV30|TRBD1|TRBJ2-4|-
CAWSQPDRGIAKNIQYF
TGTGCCTGGAGCCAGCCTGACAGGGGGATAGCCAAAAACATTCAGTACTTC
>TRBV13|TRBD2|TRBJ2-3|-
CASSQGTSGSPDTQYF
TGTGCCAGCAGCCAAGGGACTAGCGGGAGTCCAGATACGCAGTATTTT
>TRBV10-3|TRBD1|TRBJ1-1|-
CAISEGDREAFF
TGTGCCATCAGTGAGGGGGACAGGGAAGCTTTCTTT
>TRBV6-2/TRBV6-3|-|TRBJ1-1|once
CASSGLSTTGTEAFF
TGTGCCAGCAGTGGCTTATCGACAACGGGCACTGAAGCTTTCTTT
>TRBV4-3|-|TRBJ2-2|-
CASSQDLGGGMITGELFF
TGCGCCAGCAGCCAAGATCTCGGAGGGGGCATGATTACCGGGGAGCTGTTTTTT
>TRBV29-1|TRBD1|TRBJ2-3|-
CSGDLGDRGTDTQYF
TGCAGCGGGGATTTAGGGGACAGGGGCACAGATACGCAGTATTTT
>TRBV27|TRBD1|TRBJ1-2|once
CASSLWTGHGYTF
TGTGCCAGCAGTCTCTGGACAGGGCATGGCTACACCTTC
>TRBV4-3|TRBD1|TRBJ1-2|-
CASSHTGVAGYTF
TGCGCCAGCAGCCACACAGGGGTTGCTGGCTACACCTTC
>TRBV15|-|TRBJ2-7|-
CATSLRPNYEQYF
TGTGCCACCAGCCTAAGGCCCAATTACGAGCAGTACTTC
>TRBV5-8|TRBD1|TRBJ2-5|once
CASSLLGTRGETQYF
TGTGCCAGCAGCTTGTTGGGGACCAGGGGGGAGACCCAGTACTTC
>TRBV2|-|TRBJ2-5|-
CASSEGPRETQYF
TGTGCCAGCAGTGAGGGACCCCGAGAGACCCAGTACTTC
>TRBV9|-|TRBJ2-7|-
CASSVADGSYEQYF
TGTGCCAGCAGCGTAGCTGACGGCTCCTACGAGCAGTACTTC
>TRBV6-5|-|TRBJ2-1|-
CASRSLGAEQFF
TGTGCCAGCAGATCCTTAGGGGCTGAGCAGTTCTTC
>TRBV7-9|-|TRBJ1-5|-
CASSALDSGNQPQHF
TGTGCCAGCAGCGCTCTTGACAGTGGCAATCAGCCCCAGCATTTT
>TRBV7-2|-|TRBJ2-2|-
CASSPRGRGNTGELFF
TGTGCCAGCAGCCCCCGGGGGCGAGGGAACACCGGGGAGCTGTTTTTT
>TRBV4-3|-|TRBJ2-3|once
CASSQAASTDTQYF
TGCGCCAGCAGCCAAGCGGCGAGCACAGATACGCAGTATTTT
>TRBV4-1|-|TRBJ2-2|-
CASSQDNTKRAGGELFF
TGCGCCAGCAGCCAAGATAATACTAAAAGGGCGGGCGGGGAGCTGTTTTTT
>TRBV5-1|-|TRBJ2-7|-
CASSLKPPFDEQYF
TGCGCCAGCAGCTTGAAACCACCCTTCGACGAGCAGTACTTC
>TRBV7-8|-|TRBJ2-7|-
CASSLYGSYEQYF
TGTGCCAGCAGCTTATACGGGAGTTACGAGCAGTACTTC
>TRBV6-2/TRBV6-3|TRBD2|TRBJ2-1|-
CASRPSGSDEQFF
TGTGCCAGCAGGCCTAGCGGGAGCGATGAGCAGTTCTTC
>TRBV3-1|-|TRBJ2-2|once
CASSQAGSGNTGELFF
TGTGCCAGCAGCCAAGCCGGGTCCGGTAACACCGGGGAGCTGTTTTTT
>TRBV29-1|-|TRBJ1-1|-
CSVPTEESGGTEAFF
TGCAGCGTCCCCACGGAGGAGTCAGGAGGCACTGAAGCTTTCTTT
>TRBV5-1|-|TRBJ2-7|-
CASSFRGDYEQYF
TGCGCCAGCAGCTTTAGGGGAGACTACGAGCAGTACTTC
>TRBV20-1|-|TRBJ1-1|-
CSALDGMNTEAFF
TGCAGTGCCCTGGACGGCATGAACACTGAAGCTTTCTTT